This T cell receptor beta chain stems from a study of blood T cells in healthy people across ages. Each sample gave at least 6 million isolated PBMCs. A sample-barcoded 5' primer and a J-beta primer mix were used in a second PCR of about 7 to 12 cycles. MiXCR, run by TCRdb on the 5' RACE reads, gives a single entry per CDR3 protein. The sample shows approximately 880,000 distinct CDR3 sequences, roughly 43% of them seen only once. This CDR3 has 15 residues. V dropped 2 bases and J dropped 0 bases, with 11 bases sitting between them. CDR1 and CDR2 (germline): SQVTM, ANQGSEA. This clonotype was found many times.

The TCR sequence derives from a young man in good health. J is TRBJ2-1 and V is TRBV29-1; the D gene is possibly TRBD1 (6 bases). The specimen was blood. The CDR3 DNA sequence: TGCAGCGTTGAACTCAGGGGACGCTCCTACAATGAGCAGTTCTTC. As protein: CSVELRGRSYNEQFF.